Shown below are 22 T cell receptor beta chains from a single sample sequenced in a study of beta chain features in type 1 diabetes. Study conclusions and caveats: In every one of the four CD4+ subsets, TCRB CDR3s were moderately but significantly shorter in Type 1 diabetes patients.

What was sequenced were expressed TCRB transcripts, since all of the isolated RNA had been reverse transcribed. Some clones are missing from TCRdb's copy, which holds only in-frame ones; the method was immunoSEQ multiplex PCR. The table has almost 350,000 clones, around 9% seen once. Their specific antigens are unknown. Sequenced input: central memory CD4+ T cells from blood. The receptors come from a man in his thirties or forties with type 1 diabetes.

The DNA of the CDR3 is TGTGCCAGCAGCTTGTTGTGGGGGTCTACAGATACGCAGTATTTT. Encoded protein: CASSLLWGSTDTQYF. The V call is TRBV5-6, the J call TRBJ2-3, with D perhaps TRBD1 or TRBD2 (5 bases each). The CDR3 is 15 amino acids. Per germline, CDR1 SGHDT and CDR2 YYEEEE. Between the trimmed V and J ends, which lost 1 base and 3 bases, there was a span of 12 bases.

The chain recombines TRBV25-1 with TRBJ1-6; a possible D gene is TRBD1 (5 bases). The CDR3 spans 17 residues. Germline assignment: CDR1 MGHDK and CDR2 SYGVNS. V lost 3 bases to trimming and J lost 0 bases, with 12 bases between them. The DNA of the CDR3 is TGTGCCAGCAGTGACCCGGGACCCGACTCCTATAATTCACCCCTCCACTTT. It codes for CASSDPGPDSYNSPLHF.

The table lists this clone with many counts. This chain connects TRBV19 to TRBJ2-5; TRBD1 aligns across 7 bases. The CDR3 is 13 amino acids. Germline V gene data show CDR1 as LNHDA and CDR2 as SQIVND (reference sequence). The trim removed 1 base at V and 5 bases at J, leaving 1 base unmatched. The CDR3 protein is CASSIGRGETQYF. The CDR3 nucleotides are TGTGCCAGTAGTATAGGCAGGGGGGAGACCCAGTACTTC.

The V call is TRBV11-2, the J call TRBJ2-3; 7 bases fit TRBD2. The V and J ends lost 4 bases and 6 bases, in that order; junction bases with no gene match: 16. Germline CDR1 and CDR2: SGHAT and FQNNGV. The CDR3 spans 17 residues. The DNA of the CDR3 is TGTGCCAGCAGCTCTCACCGCTCCTGGGCGGGGGACGATACGCAGTATTTT. It encodes CASSSHRSWAGDDTQYF.

The table lists this clone with a few counts. This specimen includes other DNA sequences encoding the same CDR3. The rearrangement joins TRBV4-3 to TRBJ2-5; D might be TRBD2 (5 bases). Looked up from germline, CDR1 is LGHNA and CDR2 is YSLEER. V lost 1 base and J 1 base, leaving 10 bases between the germline ends. The CDR3 totals 15 residues. The CDR3 DNA reads as TGCGCCAGCAGCCAAGTACTAGTGGGCCAAGAGACCCAGTACTTC. Translating it yields CASSQVLVGQETQYF.

This clone was counted between two and nine times. The rearrangement joins TRBV30 to TRBJ1-2; the D gene is possibly TRBD1 (5 bases). The germline gives CDR1 GTSNPN, CDR2 SVGIG (reference sequence). V gave up 1 base and J gave up 0 bases, with 9 bases separating them. This CDR3 region has 14 residues. The DNA of the CDR3 is TGTGCCTGGAGTGAGGGACTAGCTAACTATGGCTACACCTTC. Translated, it gives CAWSEGLANYGYTF.

This clone was detected a few times. The gene calls are TRBV18 and TRBJ1-1, with D unclear. Germline-derived CDR1 and CDR2 are KGHSH and LQKENI. Trimming stripped 8 bases from V and 1 base from J, with 8 bases between. There are 12 residues in the CDR3. This chain's CDR3 is CASQKRNTEAFF. CDR3 coding DNA: TGTGCCAGCCAGAAAAGGAACACTGAAGCTTTCTTT.

This clone has more than one count but fewer than ten. The chain uses TRBV7-2 and TRBJ1-2; no reliable D call. CDR1 is SGHTA and CDR2 is FQGNSA in the germline V gene. The CDR3 is made up of 16 amino acids. Trimming took off 1 base at V and 6 bases at J, with 18 bases between the two ends. CDR3 coding DNA: TGTGCCAGCAGCTTAGGTTATAACAGCGCGCCCCATGGCTACACCTTC. Translating gives CASSLGYNSAPHGYTF. Full variable domain (outside the CDR3, taken from reference TRBV7-2 and TRBJ1-2): GAGVSQSPSNKVTEKGKDVELRCDPISGHTALYWYRQSLGQGLEFLIYFQGNSAPDKSGLPSDRFSAERTGGSVSTLTIQRTQQEDSAVYLCASSLGYNSAPHGYTFGSGTRLTVV.

Only a few counts were recorded for this clone. The chain carries TRBV5-1 and TRBJ1-2; TRBD1 might be the D (5 bases). Germline CDR1 and CDR2: SGHRS and YFSETQ. This CDR3 is built from 15 residues. The ends were cut back, 1 base at V and 8 bases at J, with 18 bases in the middle. The CDR3 sequence is CASSLSPQGLGGYTF. The CDR3 region has the DNA TGCGCCAGCAGCTTGAGCCCCCAGGGTCTAGGCGGCTACACCTTC.

This clone was found a few times. The chain's CDR3 is CASSLDSLAREQFF. CDR3 bases: TGTGCCAGCAGCTTAGATAGCCTAGCACGTGAGCAGTTCTTC. The chain links TRBV11-2 to TRBJ2-1, with D perhaps matching TRBD2 (5 bases). CDR1 SGHAT and CDR2 FQNNGV come from the germline V gene. The CDR3 is 14 amino acids. Trimming removed 0 bases from V and 9 bases from J, with 12 bases in between.

The V and J genes are TRBV27 and TRBJ2-1, with 7 bases fitting TRBD2. In germline, CDR1 is MNHEY, CDR2 SMNVEV (reference sequence). The CDR3 runs to 14 residues. J was trimmed by 4 bases and V by 5 bases; bases with no gene match: 5. The CDR3 DNA sequence: TGTGCCAGCAGTCCCAGGGAGGGGTACAATGAGCAGTTCTTC. Translating it yields CASSPREGYNEQFF.

The table lists this clone with a few counts. V usage is TRBV6-1 and J usage is TRBJ2-1; no clear D. The germline V gene encodes CDR1 MNHNS and CDR2 SASEGT. This CDR3 comprises 14 residues. V was clipped by 2 bases and J by 3 bases, with 8 bases between them. The CDR3 bases are TGTGCCAGCAGTGAATCCGGGTACTACAATGAGCAGTTCTTC. Translation: CASSESGYYNEQFF.

This clone was observed a handful of times. One end of the junction varies from germline; a read error may be responsible. The gene calls are TRBV7-8 and TRBJ1-4; D remains ambiguous. This CDR3 comprises 15 residues. Germline CDR1 reads SGHVS; CDR2 reads FQNEAQ. The CDR3 loop is CASSRDGRTIEKLFF. The CDR3 region has the DNA TGTGCCAGCAGTAGAGACGGACGGACTATTGAAAAACTGTTTTTT.

The table lists this clone with a few counts. The chain couples TRBV7-2 to TRBJ1-2; tentative D call: TRBD1 (6 bases). V lost 5 bases and J lost 2, with 12 bases in between. Per germline, CDR1 SGHTA and CDR2 FQGNSA. CDR3 length: 14 amino acids. DNA of the CDR3: TGTGCCAGCAGCCCACCCACAGGGAACTATGGCTACACCTTC. This gives the protein CASSPPTGNYGYTF.

DNA of the CDR3: TGTGCCAGCAGCTTAGTCGGCCTAGCGGGGAGAACCACCGGGGAGCTGTTTTTT. Encoded protein: CASSLVGLAGRTTGELFF. V is TRBV7-2 and J is TRBJ2-2; 9 nucleotides agree with TRBD2. The CDR3 has 18 amino acids. After removal of 1 base from V and 4 bases from J, the junction contained 10 bases not matched to a gene. Germline-derived CDR1 and CDR2 are SGHTA and FQGNSA.

This clone was detected only a few times. This chain uses TRBV6-5 with TRBJ2-7; maybe TRBD1 (7 bases). Germline CDR1 reads MNHEY; CDR2 reads SVGAGI. V gave up 0 bases and J gave up 9 bases, with 21 bases separating them. CDR3 size: 16 residues. CDR3 region: CASSYSNRRDSLRQYF. For the CDR3, the DNA is TGTGCCAGCAGTTACTCTAACAGGCGGGACAGCTTACGGCAGTACTTC.

The chain combines TRBV6-6 with TRBJ1-2; TRBD1 matches at 7 bases. This CDR3 has 15 amino acids. Germline V gene data show CDR1 as MNHNY and CDR2 as SVGAGI (reference sequence). V trimming: 5 bases; J trimming: 2 bases; junction bases outside the gene matches: 8. CDR3 sequence reads: CASSRQGDSNYGYTF. DNA for the CDR3: TGTGCCAGCAGTCGCCAGGGGGATTCGAACTATGGCTACACCTTC.

The chain has TRBV7-2 and TRBJ2-1; perhaps TRBD1 as D (7 bases). Trimming took off 3 bases at V and 4 bases at J, with 10 bases between the two ends. Germline V gene lookup returns CDR1 SGHTA and CDR2 FQGNSA. The CDR3 is made up of 14 amino acids. CDR3 sequence (DNA): TGTGCCAGCAGCTTGACAGGGACTTACAATGAGCAGTTCTTC. Its protein product is CASSLTGTYNEQFF. Combining the CDR3 with reference TRBV7-2 and TRBJ2-1 gives the whole variable domain GAGVSQSPSNKVTEKGKDVELRCDPISGHTALYWYRQSLGQGLEFLIYFQGNSAPDKSGLPSDRFSAERTGGSVSTLTIQRTQQEDSAVYLCASSLTGTYNEQFFGPGTRLTVL.

The V and J genes are TRBV6-5 and TRBJ1-6; D perhaps matches TRBD1 (6 bases). CDR1 and CDR2 (germline): MNHEY, SVGAGI. CDR3 length: 14 amino acids. V lost 6 bases and J lost 3, with 9 bases in between. The CDR3: CASSLGGYNSPLHF. CDR3 DNA sequence: TGTGCCAGCAGCCTAGGGGGCTATAATTCACCCCTCCACTTT.

The chain carries TRBV5-4 and TRBJ2-3; maybe TRBD2 (6 bases). The V gene's germline CDR1 is SGHNT and CDR2 YYREEE (reference sequence). Trimming removed 2 bases at V and 2 bases at J, with 12 bases between. The CDR3 consists of 15 residues. DNA for the CDR3: TGTGCCAGCAGCTTTGCGGACTATACCACAGATACGCAGTATTTT. Residues: CASSFADYTTDTQYF.

This clone came up a few times. This chain joins TRBV10-1 and TRBJ2-5; D is unresolved. From germline, CDR1 is WNHNN and CDR2 SYGVQD (reference sequence). V lost 3 bases and J lost 5, with 13 bases in between. The CDR3 has 14 residues. The CDR3 sequence is CASSDGFFGETQYF. Written as DNA, the CDR3 is TGCGCCAGCAGTGACGGGTTTTTCGGGGAGACCCAGTACTTC.

This clone has a handful of counts. The chain recombines TRBV5-4 with TRBJ2-6; 8 bases agree with TRBD1. CDR3 length: 18 amino acids. Germline V gene data show CDR1 as SGHNT and CDR2 as YYREEE (reference sequence). Trimming at V came to 0 bases and at J to 0 bases, leaving 5 bases not matched to a gene. DNA for the CDR3: TGTGCCAGCAGCTTGGGACAGGGGCTTTCCTCTGGGGCCAACGTCCTGACTTTC. It is translated as CASSLGQGLSSGANVLTF.